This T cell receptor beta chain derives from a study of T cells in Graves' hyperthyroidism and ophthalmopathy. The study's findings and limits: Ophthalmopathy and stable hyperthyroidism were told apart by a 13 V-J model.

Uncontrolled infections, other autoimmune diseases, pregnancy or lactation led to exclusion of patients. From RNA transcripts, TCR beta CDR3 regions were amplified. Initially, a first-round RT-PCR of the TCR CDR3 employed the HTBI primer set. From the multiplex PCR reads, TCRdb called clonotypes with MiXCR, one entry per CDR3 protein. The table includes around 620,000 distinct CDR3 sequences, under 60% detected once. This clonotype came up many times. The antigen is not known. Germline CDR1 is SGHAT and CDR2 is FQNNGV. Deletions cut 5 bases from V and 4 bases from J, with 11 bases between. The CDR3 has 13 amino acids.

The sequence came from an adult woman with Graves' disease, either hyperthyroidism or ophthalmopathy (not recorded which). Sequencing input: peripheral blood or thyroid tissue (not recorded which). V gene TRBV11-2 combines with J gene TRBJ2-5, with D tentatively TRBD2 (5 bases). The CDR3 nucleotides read TGTGCCAGCAGCCCGGGATCGGGAGAGACCCAGTACTTC. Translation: CASSPGSGETQYF.